The rows below give T cell receptor beta chains drawn from one sample of a study of vaccination effects on CD4 cells after COVID-19. Only in-frame clones appear in the TCRdb table, and some are missing; sequencing was by immunoSEQ multiplex PCR. This table has some 60,000 clones, roughly four fifths appearing once. Which antigens these TCRs recognize remains unknown. This specimen was CD4+ T cells from PBMCs cultured with HCoV-NL63 spike peptides, taken before COVID-19 vaccination. The source of these receptors is a human donor who received a COVID-19 vaccine. Both conserved end residues are part of each CDR3. D genes are given only for firm matches. Size is omitted from some rows. Given values are once, few, many or a class for expanded clones.

J gene	V gene	clone size	CDR3 length	D gene	CDR3 protein	CDR3 DNA
TRBJ1-5	TRBV30	NA	14	NA	CAWRQGNSNQPQHF	TGTGCCTGGAGGCAGGGGAACAGCAATCAGCCCCAGCATTTT
TRBJ2-1	TRBV14	NA	19	NA	CASSLNPGDMVYSYNEQFF	TGTGCCAGCAGCCTAAACCCGGGGGATATGGTGTACTCCTACAATGAGCAGTTCTTC
TRBJ1-5	TRBV30	NA	14	TRBD1	CAWTPGGVGQPQHF	TGTGCCTGGACCCCAGGGGGAGTCGGTCAGCCCCAGCATTTT
TRBJ2-3	TRBV29-1	NA	14	TRBD1	CSVGGTGPTDTQYF	TGCAGCGTTGGAGGGACAGGGCCTACAGATACGCAGTATTTT
TRBJ1-6	TRBV7-2	NA	16	NA	CASSFGFWGYNSPLHF	TGTGCCAGCAGCTTCGGCTTCTGGGGCTATAATTCACCCCTCCACTTT
TRBJ2-5	TRBV5-4	NA	16	TRBD1	CASSRTGKGAEETQYF	TGTGCCAGCAGCCGAACCGGAAAGGGGGCAGAAGAGACCCAGTACTTC
TRBJ1-2	TRBV9	NA	13	NA	CASSVAPGLGYTF	TGTGCCAGCAGCGTCGCTCCGGGGTTGGGCTACACCTTC
TRBJ2-2	TRBV19	NA	15	TRBD1	CASSINPGGEGELFF	TGTGCCAGTAGTATTAACCCAGGGGGCGAAGGGGAGCTGTTTTTT
TRBJ2-1	TRBV24-1	NA	14	TRBD1	CATSDPGQGYEQFF	TGTGCCACCAGTGATCCCGGACAGGGATATGAGCAGTTCTTC
TRBJ2-1	TRBV28	once	15	TRBD2	CASSPGGGYNNEQFF	TGTGCCAGCAGTCCTGGCGGGGGATACAACAATGAGCAGTTCTTC
TRBJ1-2	TRBV3-1/TRBV3-2	few	12	NA	CASSQEGLGYTF	TGTGCCAGCAGCCAAGAAGGACTAGGCTACACCTTC
TRBJ2-5	TRBV5-1	NA	15	NA	CASSLDLGVEETQYF	TGCGCCAGCAGCCTGGATTTAGGGGTCGAGGAGACCCAGTACTTC
TRBJ2-3	TRBV7-8	NA	15	NA	CASSLIPSSHATQYF	TGTGCCAGCAGCTTAATCCCTAGTTCCCATGCTACGCAGTATTTT
TRBJ2-3	TRBV5-1	NA	17	NA	CASSLEVTGWGTDTQYF	TGCGCCAGCAGCTTGGAGGTGACGGGGTGGGGCACAGATACGCAGTATTTT
TRBJ1-3	TRBV28	NA	14	TRBD1	CASSLGGFGNTIYF	TGTGCCAGCAGTCTAGGGGGCTTTGGAAACACCATATATTTT
TRBJ1-1	TRBV6-2/TRBV6-3	NA	15	NA	CASSQRQGDNTEAFF	TGTGCCAGCAGTCAACGGCAAGGGGATAACACTGAAGCTTTCTTT
TRBJ1-3	TRBV28	NA	14	NA	CASSLRTSGNTIYF	TGTGCCAGCAGTTTAAGGACCTCTGGAAACACCATATATTTT
TRBJ2-5	TRBV7-9	NA	12	NA	CASSPLQETQYF	TGTGCCAGCAGCCCACTTCAAGAGACCCAGTACTTC
TRBJ2-1	TRBV4-1	NA	15	NA	CASSRAESSYNEQFF	TGCGCCAGCAGTAGGGCGGAAAGCTCCTACAATGAGCAGTTCTTC
TRBJ1-1	TRBV12-5	once	15	NA	CASGPHQGANTEAFF	TGTGCTAGTGGCCCCCACCAGGGTGCGAACACTGAAGCTTTCTTT
TRBJ1-4	TRBV5-1	NA	17	TRBD1	CASSLGTLAGGSEKLFF	TGCGCCAGCAGCTTAGGGACCTTGGCAGGGGGCAGTGAAAAACTGTTTTTT
TRBJ1-2	TRBV5-1	few	14	NA	CASSESSGNYGYTF	TGCGCCAGCAGCGAGTCGTCGGGGAACTATGGCTACACCTTC
TRBJ2-1	TRBV5-8	NA	15	NA	CASSLRQSSYNEQFF	TGTGCCAGCAGCTTGCGACAGAGCTCCTACAATGAGCAGTTCTTC
TRBJ1-2	TRBV11-2	NA	16	NA	CASSLERTRFYYGYTF	TGTGCCAGCAGCTTAGAACGGACACGGTTCTACTATGGCTACACCTTC
TRBJ1-6	TRBV18	NA	14	NA	CASSPGRADSPLHF	TGTGCCAGCTCACCCGGGAGGGCGGATTCACCCCTCCACTTT
TRBJ2-2	TRBV5-1	NA	14	TRBD1	CASSFRQGAGELFF	TGCGCCAGCAGCTTTCGACAGGGGGCCGGGGAGCTGTTTTTT
TRBJ2-2	TRBV6-2/TRBV6-3	NA	15	NA	CASSNHRRGTGELFF	TGTGCCAGCAGTAATCACCGCAGGGGAACCGGGGAGCTGTTTTTT
TRBJ2-4	TRBV5-6	once	15	NA	CASSSETRTKNIQYF	TGTGCCAGCAGCTCGGAGACAAGAACCAAAAACATTCAGTACTTC
TRBJ1-2	TRBV19	NA	15	TRBD1	CASSRRTGEYYGYTF	TGTGCCAGTAGTAGACGGACAGGGGAATACTATGGCTACACCTTC
TRBJ1-3	TRBV9	NA	14	TRBD1	CASSATWTGVPIYF	TGTGCCAGCAGCGCGACCTGGACAGGGGTACCCATATATTTT
TRBJ2-2	TRBV19	once	16	NA	CASSPLWTVNTGELFF	TGTGCCAGTAGTCCACTCTGGACGGTCAACACCGGGGAGCTGTTTTTT
TRBJ2-4	TRBV3-1/TRBV3-2	NA	14	TRBD1	CASSQQGAQNIQYF	TGTGCCAGCAGCCAACAGGGGGCCCAAAACATTCAGTACTTC
TRBJ2-5	TRBV7-9	NA	11	NA	CASSSQETQYF	TGTGCCAGCAGTTCACAAGAGACCCAGTACTTC
TRBJ2-2	TRBV30	few	13	NA	CAWSRDFTGELFF	TGTGCCTGGTCGCGGGATTTCACCGGGGAGCTGTTTTTT
TRBJ1-1	TRBV5-1	NA	16	NA	CASSTDTGIWNTEAFF	TGCGCCAGCTCGACAGATACAGGGATCTGGAACACTGAAGCTTTCTTT
TRBJ2-3	TRBV3-1/TRBV3-2	NA	13	NA	CASSAVSPNTQYF	TGTGCCAGCAGCGCAGTCTCCCCAAATACGCAGTATTTT
TRBJ2-4	TRBV28	once	15	TRBD1	CASSIDRGNQNIQYF	TGTGCCAGCAGCATTGACAGGGGGAATCAGAACATTCAGTACTTC
TRBJ2-1	TRBV14	NA	14	NA	CASSQELRHNEQFF	TGTGCCAGCAGCCAAGAACTTAGACATAATGAGCAGTTCTTC
TRBJ1-4	TRBV7-9	NA	15	TRBD1	CASSLNNRGQEKLFF	TGTGCCAGCAGCTTGAATAACAGGGGGCAAGAAAAACTGTTTTTT
TRBJ2-3	TRBV18	NA	16	TRBD2	CASSGEAGLVTDTQYF	TGTGCCAGCTCAGGGGAGGCTGGACTAGTGACAGATACGCAGTATTTT
TRBJ1-5	TRBV30	NA	14	NA	CAWSPGTHYQPQHF	TGTGCCTGGAGTCCGGGGACACACTATCAGCCCCAGCATTTT
TRBJ1-5	TRBV19	NA	15	NA	CASSSPGGQVQPQHF	TGTGCCAGTAGTTCCCCTGGGGGCCAGGTCCAGCCCCAGCATTTT
TRBJ1-6	TRBV7-2	NA	15	NA	CASSFSDLPNSPLHF	TGTGCCAGCAGCTTTTCCGACTTACCAAATTCACCCCTCCACTTT
TRBJ2-2	TRBV29-1	few	14	NA	CSAPGGQGTGELFF	TGCAGCGCCCCCGGCGGGCAGGGCACCGGGGAGCTGTTTTTT
TRBJ2-1	TRBV5-1	NA	16	NA	CASSLSRVAFGNEQFF	TGCGCCAGCAGCTTGTCCAGGGTTGCATTCGGGAATGAGCAGTTCTTC
TRBJ1-3	TRBV7-2	NA	15	NA	CASSSQGGRGNTIYF	TGTGCCAGCAGCTCCCAAGGGGGAAGAGGAAACACCATATATTTT
TRBJ1-1	TRBV6-1	NA	18	NA	CASSEQGWRGSMNTEAFF	TGTGCCAGCAGTGAACAGGGTTGGAGGGGCTCTATGAACACTGAAGCTTTCTTT
TRBJ1-3	TRBV5-8	NA	14	TRBD1	CASSGQGFGNTIYF	TGTGCCAGCAGTGGACAGGGGTTCGGAAACACCATATATTTT
TRBJ2-3	TRBV24-1	NA	16	NA	CATSDGGAGPGDTQYF	TGTGCCACCAGTGACGGAGGGGCAGGCCCGGGGGATACGCAGTATTTT
TRBJ1-3	TRBV5-1	NA	16	TRBD1	CASSLAPGGTGNTIYF	TGCGCCAGCAGCTTGGCGCCAGGGGGAACTGGAAACACCATATATTTT
TRBJ2-4	TRBV21-1	few	17	NA	CASSKETGSVAKNIQYF	TGTGCCAGCAGCAAGGAGACAGGTAGTGTCGCCAAAAACATTCAGTACTTC
TRBJ2-3	TRBV19	NA	16	TRBD2	CASTEIGLAGERAQYF	TGTGCCAGCACGGAGATTGGACTAGCGGGGGAGAGGGCGCAGTATTTT
TRBJ1-6	TRBV19	NA	14	NA	CASTQSSYNSPLHF	TGTGCCAGTACCCAGAGCTCCTATAATTCACCCCTCCACTTT
TRBJ1-4	TRBV7-2	few	15	NA	CASSPQNGGREKLFF	TGTGCCAGCAGCCCCCAAAACGGGGGGCGGGAAAAACTGTTTTTT
TRBJ2-4	TRBV10-3	NA	13	NA	CAISEIGGNIQYF	TGTGCCATCAGTGAAATCGGGGGAAACATTCAGTACTTC
TRBJ2-6	TRBV5-4	NA	14	TRBD2	CAMGGYSGANVLTF	TGTGCCATGGGGGGGTACTCTGGGGCCAACGTCCTGACTTTC
TRBJ1-4	TRBV9	NA	15	NA	CASATSGTDNEKLFF	TGTGCCAGCGCAACATCCGGGACGGATAATGAAAAACTGTTTTTT